The 13 T cell receptor beta chains presented below share a single source sample, sequenced in a study of cytomegalovirus exposure and HLA in healthy donors. Primers for the PCR totalled 60 Vbeta and 13 Jbeta. TCRdb's copy holds only in-frame clones and misses some; the assay was immunoSEQ multiplex PCR. This sample carries over 250,000 clones, 86% of them seen once, and the ten largest clones take around 4.2%. The source material was PBMCs. These receptors originate from a man in his forties in good health and CMV-seropositive.

The rearrangement links TRBV27 to TRBJ2-7, with 8 positions matching TRBD2. This CDR3 comprises 14 residues. V trimming: 5 bases; J trimming: 4 bases; junction bases outside the gene matches: 7. The germline CDR1 and CDR2 sequences are MNHEY and SMNVEV (reference sequence). CDR3 in DNA: TGTGCCAGCAGTAGCGGGAGTAAATTTTACGAGCAGTACTTC. Its translation is CASSSGSKFYEQYF.

The chain couples TRBV4-3 to TRBJ2-1, with 8 nucleotides matching TRBD2. The CDR3 is made up of 15 amino acids. V shed 1 base and J 9 bases; nucleotides not matched to a gene: 8. Per the germline V gene, CDR1 is LGHNA and CDR2 is YSLEER. The CDR3 DNA sequence: TGCGCCAGCAGCCAAGTTGACGGGAGGGCGCTTGAGCAGTTCTTC. Translating it yields CASSQVDGRALEQFF.

CDR3: CASSPSLAENYNEQFF. The CDR3 nucleotides read TGTGCCAGTAGTCCGAGTCTAGCGGAAAACTACAATGAGCAGTTCTTC. The chain carries TRBV19 and TRBJ2-1; 7 bases are a match to TRBD2. Germline trimming cut 5 bases from V and 3 bases from J; bases unmatched to any gene: 10. Germline assignment: CDR1 LNHDA and CDR2 SQIVND (reference sequence). The CDR3 length is 16 residues.

J is TRBJ1-2 and V is TRBV28; 9 bases are a match to TRBD1. The CDR3 totals 15 residues. Per germline, CDR1 MDHEN and CDR2 SYDVKM. V trimming: 4 bases; J trimming: 3 bases; junction bases outside the gene matches: 6. This chain's CDR3 is CASSWRQGEYYGYTF. CDR3 nucleotide sequence: TGTGCCAGCAGTTGGAGACAGGGGGAGTACTATGGCTACACCTTC.

This sequence joins TRBV7-8 and TRBJ2-2; 13 positions match TRBD2. This CDR3 is 16 amino acids long. Trimming cost V 5 bases and J 7 bases; bases outside gene matches: 7. The germline V gene has CDR1 SGHVS and CDR2 FQNEAQ. The CDR3 DNA sequence: TGTGCCAGCAGCCCCGGACTAGCGGGAGTCGTCGGGGAGCTGTTTTTT. This gives the protein CASSPGLAGVVGELFF.

This clone was observed a few times. V is TRBV18 and J is TRBJ1-2; 9 positions match TRBD1. The CDR3 totals 15 residues. The germline gives CDR1 KGHSH, CDR2 LQKENI. V gave up 3 bases and J gave up 1 base; unmatched junction bases: 3. In DNA form, the CDR3 reads TGTGCCAGCTCACCCCGGACAGGGGATAACTATGGCTACACCTTC. Amino acids: CASSPRTGDNYGYTF. Looking up the rest from reference TRBV18 and TRBJ1-2 gives the full variable domain: NAGVMQNPRHLVRRRGQEARLRCSPMKGHSHVYWYRQLPEEGLKFMVYLQKENIIDESGMPKERFSAEFPKEGPSILRIQQVVRGDSAAYFCASSPRTGDNYGYTFGSGTRLTVV.

This clone was picked up one time. V usage is TRBV9 and J usage is TRBJ2-2; 12 bases are a match to TRBD2. J gave up 6 bases and V 0 bases, and 3 bases lay outside the gene matches. CDR3 length: 16 amino acids. CDR1 is SGDLS and CDR2 is YYNGEE in the germline V gene. The CDR3 coding sequence is TGTGCCAGCAGCGTAGGTAGACTAGCGGGAGCCGGGGAGCTGTTTTTT. It specifies CASSVGRLAGAGELFF.

This sequence joins TRBV11-2 and TRBJ1-1; no firm D call. V was trimmed by 7 bases and J by 2 bases, leaving 17 bases between them. The CDR3 has 15 residues. Germline V lookup: CDR1 SGHAT, CDR2 FQNNGV. This CDR3 reads CASTAATGINTEAFF. CDR3 sequence (DNA): TGTGCCAGCACCGCCGCCACGGGAATCAACACTGAAGCTTTCTTT.

The rearrangement uses TRBV19 and TRBJ2-7, with TRBD2 identical over 9 bases. Losses at the gene ends were 3 bases for V and 1 base for J; bases not matched to a gene: 4. Per the germline V gene, CDR1 is LNHDA and CDR2 is SQIVND (reference sequence). CDR3 size: 15 residues. The DNA for the CDR3 is TGTGCCAGTAGTATCGCGGGAGGGCCTTCCTACGAGCAGTACTTC. Translation: CASSIAGGPSYEQYF.

The chain employs TRBV2 and TRBJ2-7; D not resolved. This CDR3 has 11 residues. Trimming pared 7 bases from V and 2 bases from J, leaving 6 bases between. In germline, CDR1 is SNHLY, CDR2 FYNNEI. This CDR3 is CASTMTYEQYF. The DNA for the CDR3 is TGTGCCAGCACTATGACCTACGAGCAGTACTTC.

The J gene is TRBJ2-6, the V gene TRBV19, with no clear D. V lost 7 bases and J lost 0, with 7 bases in between. This CDR3 is built from 14 residues. The germline CDR1 and CDR2 sequences are LNHDA and SQIVND (reference sequence). CDR3 coding DNA: TGTGCCAGTACCAGATACTCTGGGGCCAACGTCCTGACTTTC. Residues: CASTRYSGANVLTF. Drawing the rest from reference TRBV19 and TRBJ2-6, the complete variable domain is DGGITQSPKYLFRKEGQNVTLSCEQNLNHDAMYWYRQDPGQGLRLIYYSQIVNDFQKGDIAEGYSVSREKKESFPLTVTSAQKNPTAFYLCASTRYSGANVLTFGAGSRLTVL.

As concerns this clone: Its ends do not fully match the called genes, so a read error is possible. The chain is built from TRBV7-7 and TRBJ2-5, with 8 bases fitting TRBD1. The germline gives CDR1 SSHAT, CDR2 FNYEAQ (reference sequence). The CDR3 covers 15 residues. The CDR3 region has the DNA TGTGCTAGCAGCCACGGACAGGGCAGGGGGGAGACCCAGTACTTC. Its protein is CASSHGQGRGETQYF.

V is TRBV7-2 and J is TRBJ1-4; 7 bases are a match to TRBD1. V shed 1 base and J 0 bases; nucleotides not matched to a gene: 5. There are 17 residues in the CDR3. From germline, CDR1 is SGHTA and CDR2 FQGNSA. The CDR3 protein is CASSLVGQGATNEKLFF. CDR3 in DNA: TGTGCCAGCAGCTTAGTAGGGCAGGGGGCAACTAATGAAAAACTGTTTTTT. Together with reference TRBV7-2 and TRBJ1-4, the CDR3 gives the full variable domain: GAGVSQSPSNKVTEKGKDVELRCDPISGHTALYWYRQSLGQGLEFLIYFQGNSAPDKSGLPSDRFSAERTGGSVSTLTIQRTQQEDSAVYLCASSLVGQGATNEKLFFGSGTQLSVL.